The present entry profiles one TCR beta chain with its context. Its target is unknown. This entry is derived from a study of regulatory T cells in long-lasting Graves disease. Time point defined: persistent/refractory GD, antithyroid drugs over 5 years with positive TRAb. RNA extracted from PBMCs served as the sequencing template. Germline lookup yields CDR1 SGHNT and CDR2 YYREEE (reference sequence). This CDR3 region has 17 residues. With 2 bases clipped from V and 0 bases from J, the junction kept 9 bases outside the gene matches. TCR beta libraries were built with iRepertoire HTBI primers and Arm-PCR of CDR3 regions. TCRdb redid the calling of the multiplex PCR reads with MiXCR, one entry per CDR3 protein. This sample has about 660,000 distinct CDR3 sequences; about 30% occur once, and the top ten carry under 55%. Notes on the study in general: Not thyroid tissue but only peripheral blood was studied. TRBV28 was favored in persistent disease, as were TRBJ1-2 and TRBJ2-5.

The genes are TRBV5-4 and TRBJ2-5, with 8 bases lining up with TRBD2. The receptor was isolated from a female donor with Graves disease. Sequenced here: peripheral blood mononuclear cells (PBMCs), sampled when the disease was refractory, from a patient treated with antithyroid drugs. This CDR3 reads CASSLSGSRGYQETQYF. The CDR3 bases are TGTGCCAGCAGCTTAAGCGGGAGCCGCGGATACCAAGAGACCCAGTACTTC.